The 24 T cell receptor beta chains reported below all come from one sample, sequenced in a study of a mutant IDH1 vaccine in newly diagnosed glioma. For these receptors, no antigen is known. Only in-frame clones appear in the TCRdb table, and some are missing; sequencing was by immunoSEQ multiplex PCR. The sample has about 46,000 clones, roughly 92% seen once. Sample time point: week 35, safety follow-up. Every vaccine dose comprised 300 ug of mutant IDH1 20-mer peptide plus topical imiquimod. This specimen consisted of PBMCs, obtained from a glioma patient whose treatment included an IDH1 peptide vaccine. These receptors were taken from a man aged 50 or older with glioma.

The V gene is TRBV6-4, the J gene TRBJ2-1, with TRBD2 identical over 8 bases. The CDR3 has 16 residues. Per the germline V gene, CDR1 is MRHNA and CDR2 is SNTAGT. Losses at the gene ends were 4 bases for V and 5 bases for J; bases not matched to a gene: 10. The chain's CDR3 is CASSAGGSGINNEQFF. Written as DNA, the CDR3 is TGTGCCAGCAGTGCGGGCGGTAGCGGGATCAACAATGAGCAGTTCTTC.

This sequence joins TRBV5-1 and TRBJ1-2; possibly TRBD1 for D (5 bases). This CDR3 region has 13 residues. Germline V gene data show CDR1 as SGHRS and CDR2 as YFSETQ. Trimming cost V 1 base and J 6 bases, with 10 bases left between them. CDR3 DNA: TGCGCCAGCAGCTTGCAGGGAGAGGATGGCTACACCTTC. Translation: CASSLQGEDGYTF. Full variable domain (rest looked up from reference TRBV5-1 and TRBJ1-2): KAGVTQTPRYLIKTRGQQVTLSCSPISGHRSVSWYQQTPGQGLQFLFEYFSETQRNKGNFPGRFSGRQFSNSRSEMNVSTLELGDSALYLCASSLQGEDGYTFGSGTRLTVV.

The CDR3, as DNA: TGTGCCAGCACTGTCCCGACAGATACTAATGAAAAACTGTTTTTT. Protein product: CASTVPTDTNEKLFF. This chain joins TRBV6-4 and TRBJ1-4; a weak D match, TRBD1 (5 bases). CDR3 size: 15 residues. V lost 7 bases to trimming and J lost 2 bases, with 14 bases between them. Germline lookup yields CDR1 MRHNA and CDR2 SNTAGT.

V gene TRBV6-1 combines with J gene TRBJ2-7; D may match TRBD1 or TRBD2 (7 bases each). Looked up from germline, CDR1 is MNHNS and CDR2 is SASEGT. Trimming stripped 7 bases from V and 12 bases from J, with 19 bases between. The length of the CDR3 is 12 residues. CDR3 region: CASTRGGQRRYF. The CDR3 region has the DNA TGTGCCAGCACCAGGGGGGGTCAGCGTCGGTACTTC.

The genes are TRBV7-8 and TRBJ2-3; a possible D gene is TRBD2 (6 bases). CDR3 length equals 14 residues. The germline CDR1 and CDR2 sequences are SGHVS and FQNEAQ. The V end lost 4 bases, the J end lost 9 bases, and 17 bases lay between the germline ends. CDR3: CASSSGTVGRTQYF. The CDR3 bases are TGTGCCAGCAGCTCCGGGACTGTCGGTAGAACGCAGTATTTT.

CDR3 loop: CASSSRDLTTGNTIYF. CDR3 coding DNA: TGCGCCAGCAGTTCCCGGGACCTTACAACTGGAAACACCATATATTTT. V is TRBV5-1 and J is TRBJ1-3; TRBD1 is a possible D gene (5 bases). V lost 5 bases and J 2 bases, leaving 17 bases between the germline ends. From germline, CDR1 is SGHRS and CDR2 YFSETQ. The CDR3 is 16 residues long.

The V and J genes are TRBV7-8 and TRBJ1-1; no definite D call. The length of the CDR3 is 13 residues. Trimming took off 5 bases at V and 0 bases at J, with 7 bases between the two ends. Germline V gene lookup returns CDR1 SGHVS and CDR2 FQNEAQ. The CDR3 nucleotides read TGTGCCAGCAGCCCAGCCATGAACACTGAAGCTTTCTTT. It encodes CASSPAMNTEAFF. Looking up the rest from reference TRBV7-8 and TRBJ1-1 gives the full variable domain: GAGVSQSPRYKVAKRGQDVALRCDPISGHVSLFWYQQALGQGPEFLTYFQNEAQLDKSGLPSDRFFAERPEGSVSTLKIQRTQQEDSAVYLCASSPAMNTEAFFGQGTRLTVV.

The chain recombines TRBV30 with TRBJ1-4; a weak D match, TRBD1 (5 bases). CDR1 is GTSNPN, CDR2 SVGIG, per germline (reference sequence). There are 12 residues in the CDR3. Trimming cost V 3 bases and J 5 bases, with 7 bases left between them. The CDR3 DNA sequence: TGTGCCTGGAGCCAGGGAAATGAAAAACTGTTTTTT. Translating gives CAWSQGNEKLFF.

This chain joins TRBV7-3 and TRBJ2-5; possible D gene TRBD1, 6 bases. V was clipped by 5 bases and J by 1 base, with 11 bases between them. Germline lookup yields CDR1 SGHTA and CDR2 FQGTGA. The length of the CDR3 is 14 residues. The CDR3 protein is CASSQGTTQETQYF. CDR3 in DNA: TGTGCCAGCAGCCAAGGGACAACCCAAGAGACCCAGTACTTC.

Here the CDR3 reads CASRGATQYF. CDR3 DNA sequence: TGTGCCAGCCGGGGGGCTACGCAGTATTTT. The chain joins TRBV6-6 to TRBJ2-3; possibly TRBD2 for D (7 bases). Germline CDR1 reads MNHNY; CDR2 reads SVGAGI (reference sequence). Trimming removed 8 bases at V and 8 bases at J, with 8 bases between. This CDR3 has 10 residues.

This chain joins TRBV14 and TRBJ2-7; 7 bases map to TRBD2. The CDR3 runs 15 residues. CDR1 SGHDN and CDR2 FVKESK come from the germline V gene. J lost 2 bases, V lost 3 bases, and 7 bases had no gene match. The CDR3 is CASSHRAGSTYEQYF. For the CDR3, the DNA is TGTGCCAGCAGCCACCGAGCGGGATCGACCTACGAGCAGTACTTC.

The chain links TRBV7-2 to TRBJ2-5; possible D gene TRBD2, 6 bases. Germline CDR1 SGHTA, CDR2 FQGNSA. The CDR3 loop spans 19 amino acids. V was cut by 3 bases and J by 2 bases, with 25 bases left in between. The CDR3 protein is CASSFRTMGWGRLQETQYF. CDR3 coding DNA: TGTGCCAGCAGCTTCCGTACTATGGGTTGGGGGAGGCTTCAAGAGACCCAGTACTTC.

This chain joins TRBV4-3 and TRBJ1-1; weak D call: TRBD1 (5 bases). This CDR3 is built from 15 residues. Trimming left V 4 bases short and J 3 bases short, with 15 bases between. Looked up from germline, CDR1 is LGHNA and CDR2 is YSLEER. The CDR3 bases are TGCGCCAGCAGCCGACTAGCCGGGGGGGACACTGAAGCTTTCTTT. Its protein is CASSRLAGGDTEAFF.

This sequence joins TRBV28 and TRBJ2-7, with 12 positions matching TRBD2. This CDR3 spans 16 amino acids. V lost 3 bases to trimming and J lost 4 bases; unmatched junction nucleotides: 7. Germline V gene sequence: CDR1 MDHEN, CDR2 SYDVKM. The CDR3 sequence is CASSFTIGTSGYEQYF. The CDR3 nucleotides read TGTGCCAGCAGTTTTACTATCGGGACTAGCGGGTACGAGCAGTACTTC.

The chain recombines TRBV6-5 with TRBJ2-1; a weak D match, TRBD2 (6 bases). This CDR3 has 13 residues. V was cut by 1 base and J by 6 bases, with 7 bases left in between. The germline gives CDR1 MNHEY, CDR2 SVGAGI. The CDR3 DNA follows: TGTGCCAGCAGTTACTGGGGGGTCAATGAGCAGTTCTTC. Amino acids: CASSYWGVNEQFF.

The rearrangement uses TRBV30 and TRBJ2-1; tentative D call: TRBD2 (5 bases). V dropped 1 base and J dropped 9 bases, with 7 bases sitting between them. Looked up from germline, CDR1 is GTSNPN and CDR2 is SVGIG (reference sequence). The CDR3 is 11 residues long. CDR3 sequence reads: CAWSGRGEQFF. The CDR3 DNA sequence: TGTGCCTGGAGTGGTCGGGGTGAGCAGTTCTTC.

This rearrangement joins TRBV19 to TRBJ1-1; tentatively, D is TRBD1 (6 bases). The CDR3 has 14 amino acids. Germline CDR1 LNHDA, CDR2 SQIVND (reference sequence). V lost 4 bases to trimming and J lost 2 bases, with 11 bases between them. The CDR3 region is CASSRSQGNTEAFF. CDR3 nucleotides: TGTGCCAGTAGTAGATCACAGGGTAACACTGAAGCTTTCTTT.

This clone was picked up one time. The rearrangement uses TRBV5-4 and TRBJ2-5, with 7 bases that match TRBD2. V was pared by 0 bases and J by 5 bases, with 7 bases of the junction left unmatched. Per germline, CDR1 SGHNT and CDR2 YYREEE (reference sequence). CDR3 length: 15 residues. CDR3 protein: CASSLGGTTPETQYF. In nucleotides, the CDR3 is TGTGCCAGCAGCTTGGGGGGGACTACCCCCGAGACCCAGTACTTC.

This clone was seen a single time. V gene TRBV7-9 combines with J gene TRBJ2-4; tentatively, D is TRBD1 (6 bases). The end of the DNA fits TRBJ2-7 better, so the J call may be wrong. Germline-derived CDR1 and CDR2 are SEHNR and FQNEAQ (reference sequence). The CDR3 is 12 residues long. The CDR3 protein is CASSPRQDEQYF. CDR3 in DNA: TGTGCCAGCAGCCCGCGACAGGACGAGCAGTACTTC.

CDR3 coding DNA: TGTGCCACGAGGCCTCTGGAGATAAGAGAAAAACTGTTTTTT. Its protein is CATRPLEIREKLFF. J is TRBJ1-4 and V is TRBV11-2; D is unclear. This CDR3 is built from 14 residues. The germline gives CDR1 SGHAT, CDR2 FQNNGV. V was shortened by 10 bases and J by 8 bases, with 20 bases between the two germline ends. The full variable domain, completed using reference TRBV11-2 and TRBJ1-4, is EAGVAQSPRYKIIEKRQSVAFWCNPISGHATLYWYQQILGQGPKLLIQFQNNGVVDDSQLPKDRFSAERLKGVDSTLKIQPAKLEDSAVYLCATRPLEIREKLFFGSGTQLSVL.

The CDR3 coding sequence is TGTGCCAGCAGCCCGGACAGGGGTGGAGAAAAACTGTTTTTT. This gives the protein CASSPDRGGEKLFF. The chain joins TRBV5-4 to TRBJ1-4, with 9 bases identical to TRBD1. The CDR3 is 14 residues long. Trimming cost V 4 bases and J 8 bases; bases outside gene matches: 6. Germline V gives CDR1 SGHNT, CDR2 YYREEE (reference sequence).

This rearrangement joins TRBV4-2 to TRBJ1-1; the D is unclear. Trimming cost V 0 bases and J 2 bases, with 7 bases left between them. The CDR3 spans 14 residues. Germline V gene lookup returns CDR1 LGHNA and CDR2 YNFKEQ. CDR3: CASSQDPRNTEAFF. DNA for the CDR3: TGTGCCAGCAGCCAAGACCCCCGAAACACTGAAGCTTTCTTT.

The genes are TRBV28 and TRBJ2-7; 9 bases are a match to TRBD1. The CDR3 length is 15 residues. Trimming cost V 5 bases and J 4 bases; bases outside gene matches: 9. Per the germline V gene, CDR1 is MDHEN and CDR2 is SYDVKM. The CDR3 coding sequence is TGTGCCAGCAGTCCACCTGGGACAGGGAAGTACGAGCAGTACTTC. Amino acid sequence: CASSPPGTGKYEQYF.

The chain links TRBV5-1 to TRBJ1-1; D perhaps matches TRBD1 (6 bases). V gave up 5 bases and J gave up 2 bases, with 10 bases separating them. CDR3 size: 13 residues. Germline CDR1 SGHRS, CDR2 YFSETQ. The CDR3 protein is CASRSTGNTEAFF. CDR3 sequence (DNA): TGCGCCAGCAGGTCGACAGGTAACACTGAAGCTTTCTTT.